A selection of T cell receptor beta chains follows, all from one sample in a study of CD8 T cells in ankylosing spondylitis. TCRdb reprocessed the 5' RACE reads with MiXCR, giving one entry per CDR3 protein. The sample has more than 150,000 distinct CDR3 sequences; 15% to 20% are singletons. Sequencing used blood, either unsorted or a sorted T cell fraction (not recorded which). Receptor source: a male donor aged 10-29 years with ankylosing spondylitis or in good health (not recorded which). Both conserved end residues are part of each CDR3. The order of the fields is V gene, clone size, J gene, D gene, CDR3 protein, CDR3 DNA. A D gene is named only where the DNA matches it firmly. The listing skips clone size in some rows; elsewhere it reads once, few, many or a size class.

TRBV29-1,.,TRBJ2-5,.,CCGLGSGWETQYF,TGCTGCGGGCTTGGGTCAGGTTGGGAGACCCAGTACTTC
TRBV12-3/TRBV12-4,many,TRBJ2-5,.,CASSMGLQETQYF,TGTGCCAGCAGTATGGGGTTACAAGAGACCCAGTACTTC
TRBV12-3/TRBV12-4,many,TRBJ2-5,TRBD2,CASSLTGRAQETQYF,TGTGCCAGCAGTTTAACCGGGAGGGCCCAAGAGACCCAGTACTTC
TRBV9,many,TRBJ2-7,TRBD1,CASSPTGTGAYEQYF,TGTGCCAGCAGCCCCACTGGGACAGGGGCCTACGAGCAGTACTTC
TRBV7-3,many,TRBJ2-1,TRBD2,CASSPGLAVNEQFF,TGTGCCAGCAGCCCGGGACTAGCGGTGAATGAGCAGTTCTTC
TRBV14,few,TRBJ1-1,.,CASSQAVWNTEAFF,TGTGCCAGCAGCCAAGCAGTGTGGAACACTGAAGCTTTCTTT
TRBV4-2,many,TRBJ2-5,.,CASSQAHFPGETQYF,TGTGCCAGCAGCCAAGCTCACTTCCCAGGGGAGACCCAGTACTTC
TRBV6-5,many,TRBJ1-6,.,CASSYSRAGALGSPLHF,TGTGCCAGCAGTTACTCGAGAGCCGGAGCCCTGGGCTCACCCCTCCACTTT
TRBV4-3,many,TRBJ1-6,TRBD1,CASSHETGGGNSPLHF,TGCGCCAGCAGCCACGAGACAGGGGGTGGTAATTCACCCCTCCACTTT
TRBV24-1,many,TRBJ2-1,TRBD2,CATSRDRGLAGAYNEQFF,TGTGCCACCAGCCGGGACAGGGGACTAGCGGGGGCCTACAATGAGCAGTTCTTC
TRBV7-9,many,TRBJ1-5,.,CASSPGTNQPQHF,TGTGCCAGCAGCCCAGGGACAAATCAGCCCCAGCATTTT
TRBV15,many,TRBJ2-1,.,CATTEPPDAVNNEQFF,TGTGCCACCACCGAGCCCCCGGACGCAGTAAACAATGAGCAGTTCTTC
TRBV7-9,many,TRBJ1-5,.,CASSFDGGVLPQHF,TGTGCCAGCAGCTTTGATGGTGGGGTTTTGCCCCAGCATTTT
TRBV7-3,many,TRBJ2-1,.,CASRINSIPSNEQFF,TGTGCCAGCAGAATCAATTCAATCCCCAGCAATGAGCAGTTCTTC
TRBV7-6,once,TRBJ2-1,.,CASSLEDGKQFF,TGTGCCAGCAGCTTAGAGGACGGGAAGCAGTTCTTC
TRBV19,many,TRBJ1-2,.,CASIPGGGNYGYTF,TGTGCCAGTATCCCCGGTGGCGGAAACTATGGCTACACCTTC
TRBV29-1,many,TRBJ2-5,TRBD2,CSVGSGSGETQYF,TGCAGCGTTGGGAGCGGGAGTGGAGAGACCCAGTACTTC
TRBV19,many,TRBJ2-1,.,CASSLYRRDFYNEQFF,TGTGCCAGTAGTCTTTATAGGCGGGACTTCTACAATGAGCAGTTCTTC
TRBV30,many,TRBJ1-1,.,CAWSHRGVTPIMNTEAFF,TGTGCCTGGAGTCACCGCGGGGTGACACCGATTATGAACACTGAAGCTTTCTTT
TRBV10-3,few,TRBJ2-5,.,CAISVSIQETQYF,TGTGCCATCAGTGTTAGTATACAAGAGACCCAGTACTTC
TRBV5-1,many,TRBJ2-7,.,CASSLGRRTGSEQYF,TGCGCCAGCAGCTTGGGTCGCAGGACGGGGAGCGAGCAGTACTTC
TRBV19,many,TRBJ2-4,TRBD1,CATNAGTGVNIQYF,TGTGCCACCAACGCCGGGACAGGGGTAAACATTCAGTACTTC
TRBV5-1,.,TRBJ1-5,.,CASSLSGNNQPQHF,TGCGCCAGCAGCTTGTCTGGGAACAATCAGCCCCAGCATTTT
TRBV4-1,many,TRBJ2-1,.,CASSQDGALRFF,TGCGCCAGCAGCCAAGATGGGGCCCTCCGGTTCTTC
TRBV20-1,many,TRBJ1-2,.,CSAVDTGPGYTF,TGCAGTGCGGTAGACACAGGGCCTGGCTACACCTTC
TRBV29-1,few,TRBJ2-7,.,CSVGPGHSEQYF,TGCAGCGTTGGTCCGGGACACAGCGAGCAGTACTTC
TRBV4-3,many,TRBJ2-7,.,CASSQGSYEQYF,TGCGCCAGCAGCCAAGGGTCCTACGAGCAGTACTTC
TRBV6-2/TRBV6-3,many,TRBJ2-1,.,CASSNTSYYEQFF,TGTGCCAGCAGCAACACTAGTTACTATGAGCAGTTCTTC
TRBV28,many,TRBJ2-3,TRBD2,CASSLPGGADTQYF,TGTGCCAGCAGTTTACCGGGAGGCGCAGATACGCAGTATTTT
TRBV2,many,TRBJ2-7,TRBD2,CASSEALAGGAWQYF,TGTGCCAGCAGTGAGGCCCTAGCGGGAGGTGCCTGGCAGTACTTC
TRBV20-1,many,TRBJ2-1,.,CSAHRSSYNEQFF,TGCAGTGCTCACAGGAGCTCCTACAATGAGCAGTTCTTC
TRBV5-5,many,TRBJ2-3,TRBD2,CASSWASGRSADTQYF,TGTGCCAGCAGCTGGGCCAGCGGGAGGAGCGCAGATACGCAGTATTTT
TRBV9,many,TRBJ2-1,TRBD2,CASSVVAGAYNEQFF,TGTGCCAGCAGCGTAGTAGCGGGAGCATACAATGAGCAGTTCTTC
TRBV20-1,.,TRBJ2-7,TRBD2,CSAPSLAGEQYF,TGCAGTGCCCCTTCACTAGCGGGCGAGCAGTACTTC
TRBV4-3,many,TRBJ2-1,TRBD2,CASSQTSSGEQFF,TGCGCCAGCAGCCAGACTAGCTCGGGTGAGCAGTTCTTC
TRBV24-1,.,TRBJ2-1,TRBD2,CATSDSPGLGLNEQFF,TGTGCCACCAGTGATTCACCGGGACTAGGTTTGAATGAGCAGTTCTTC
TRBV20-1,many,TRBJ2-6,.,CSARVSPGRGANVLTF,TGCAGTGCTAGAGTCAGCCCGGGGAGAGGGGCCAACGTCCTGACTTTC
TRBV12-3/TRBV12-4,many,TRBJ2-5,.,CASSWSLVETQYF,TGTGCCAGCAGCTGGTCCCTGGTGGAGACCCAGTACTTC
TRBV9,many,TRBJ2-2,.,CASSVGGVYGELFF,TGTGCCAGCAGCGTAGGAGGGGTCTACGGGGAGCTGTTTTTT
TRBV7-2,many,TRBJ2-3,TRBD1,CASSPLDRGSTDTQYF,TGTGCCAGCAGCCCACTCGACAGGGGAAGCACAGATACGCAGTATTTT
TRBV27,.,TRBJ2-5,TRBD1,CASSPHRGPETQYF,TGTGCCAGCAGTCCACACAGGGGCCCAGAGACCCAGTACTTC
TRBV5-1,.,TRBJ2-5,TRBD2,CASSFGLAGEETQYF,TGCGCCAGCAGCTTCGGACTAGCGGGAGAAGAGACCCAGTACTTC
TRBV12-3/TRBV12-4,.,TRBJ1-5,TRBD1,CASTLDRGQSQPQHF,TGTGCCAGCACTTTAGACAGGGGGCAAAGTCAGCCCCAGCATTTT
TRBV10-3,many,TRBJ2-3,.,CAIRGGLHSGTDTQYF,TGTGCCATCAGGGGGGGACTTCACTCCGGCACAGATACGCAGTATTTT
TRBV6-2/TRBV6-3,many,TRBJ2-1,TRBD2,CASSPSGRAYNEQFF,TGTGCCAGCAGTCCCAGCGGGAGGGCCTACAATGAGCAGTTCTTC
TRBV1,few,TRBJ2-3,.,CTSSQDFGGLAADTQYF,TGCACCAGCAGCCAAGATTTCGGGGGACTAGCGGCAGATACGCAGTATTTT
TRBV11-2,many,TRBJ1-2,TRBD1,CASSLDSGQVYGYTF,TGTGCCAGCAGCTTAGATTCAGGACAGGTCTATGGCTACACCTTC
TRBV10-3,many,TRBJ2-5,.,CAISEPRAQETQYF,TGTGCCATCAGTGAGCCGCGGGCCCAAGAGACCCAGTACTTC